This entry describes one T cell receptor beta chain. Which antigen it targets is not known. One base away there is no much larger clone; base qualities are not given. V loses 2 bases of germline sequence and J loses 3 bases, and the interval between the two ends is 4 bases. In the germline V gene, CDR1 corresponds to KGHSH and CDR2 to LQKENI. CDR3 length: 12 amino acids, cysteine to phenylalanine. Left in the record is the CDR3 DNA by itself, 36 bases read in frame from the first base. The entire isolated RNA was reverse transcribed using the High Capacity cDNA Reverse Transcription Kit, and thus expressed TCRB transcripts were sequenced. Deep immunoSEQ sequencing was applied to naive, central memory and regulatory T cell samples, giving an average of around 3.4 million total reads per sample. Sorted cells were lysed in RLT buffer, and RNA was extracted using DNase-treated RNeasy Micro or Mini kits according to cell number. To prevent cross-contamination, every cell subset was processed on its own, while patient and healthy donor samples were processed together. TCRB sequences were amplified from cDNA with the immunoSEQ multiplex PCR, producing 87-bp fragments spanning the CDR3 region. Sequencing of the amplicons was done on the Illumina HiSeq platform. The source study handled its data this way. Synthetic template baselines were used to correct PCR bias computationally, reads within Hamming distance 2 were collapsed, and singletons that could not be merged were discarded. Reads were aligned against IMGT so that V, D and J genes, CDR3 length and insertions or deletions at six rearrangement sites could be assigned. Within each subset, clonotype counts were normalized to sorted cell number, and only after that were true diversity and Gini coefficients computed with the tcR R package. Repertoire sharing was quantified using the overlap coefficient calculated on TCRB nucleotide sequences. As a proxy for the pre-selection repertoire, out-of-frame TCRB sequences from naive cells were analyzed. TCRdb retrieved this table from immuneACCESS and kept in-frame rearrangements only. Not all clones are present; in checked studies, unresolved V genes account for under half, and no reason is known for the remainder. V and J calls and clone size come straight from that table; D and trimming were deduced from the DNA. This sample gives approximately 150,000 clones in total; approximately 62% of them show up just once. About 0.081% of the sample is taken by the ten largest.

The sample originates from a study of beta chain features in type 1 diabetes listed by TCRdb under 2018. Regarding the research as a whole: Mean age, gender distribution, total cell number and subset yield did not differ between patients and healthy donors. Across all samples, some 99 million sorted cells were examined, and cell number per subset correlated strongly with RNA yield. In the study, recently diagnosed type 1 diabetes patients and matched healthy donors were compared on the TCRB repertoires of their sorted circulating CD4+ T cell subsets. Regulatory and stem cell-like memory subsets were isolated from only 8 patients and about eight healthy donors, whereas naive and central memory subsets came from all 30 or so donors.

Each donor gave one peripheral blood draw, around 100 mL on average, collected into heparinised tubes. Using a panel that included CD45RO, CCR7, CD25, CD127, CD95 and CD27, naive, central memory, regulatory and stem cell-like memory CD4+ T cells were sorted on a BD FACSAria II. All sorted populations exceeded 95% purity. PBMCs were isolated immediately by Lymphoprep density gradient centrifugation and stained directly without culture. Samples were stained and sorted in pairs, with one healthy donor and one patient per experiment, so that batch effects were minimized. Study-wide conclusions, independent of this receptor: The naive, central memory and regulatory TCRB repertoires appeared to resemble one another more closely among patients than among healthy donors. Because cDNA was sequenced instead of genomic DNA, highly expressing activated cells could be over-represented, though the groups showed no difference in activation or CD3 levels. PCR might favor shorter templates, but patient and control samples were amplified and corrected together, so any skew would affect both groups equally. Because the HLA sub-analyses included only small numbers of individuals, any influence of HLA type on TCRB rearrangement was left unresolved. Type 1 diabetes patients showed a moderate but significant shortening of TCRB CDR3 length in all four CD4+ subsets. At VDJ recombination sites, patients with type 1 diabetes made fewer insertions and deleted more nucleotides, a pattern implying thymic rearrangement abnormalities.

Material for sequencing was naive CD4+ T cells from blood. Reading the label with the study, this specimen's cell subset or site is: true naive CD4+ T cells. The chain uses TRBV18 and TRBJ2-5, with no confident D gene call. This TCR was recovered from a man aged 25 to 40 with type 1 diabetes. CDR3 reads: CASSPAEETQYF. The base sequence is TGTGCCAGCTCACCAGCGGAAGAGACCCAGTACTTC.